The rows below give T cell receptor beta chains drawn from one sample of a study of OX40 agonist ivuxolimab in advanced cancers. TCRdb keeps only in-frame clones here, not all; method: immunoSEQ multiplex PCR. The sample contains 42,000 or so clones, about four fifths of which appear only once. The sample here was CD4+ or CD8+ T cells sorted from blood, taken in a trial of the OX40 agonist ivuxolimab. Every receptor here comes from an adult with an advanced solid tumor such as melanoma, head and neck, liver or kidney cancer. Both conserved end residues are part of each CDR3. Fields, in order: clone size, V gene, J gene, D gene, CDR3 DNA, CDR3 protein. A D gene is named only where the DNA matches it firmly. The size field is filled for only some rows; it gives once, few, many or a size class.

size: -; V: TRBV27; J: TRBJ2-1; D: TRBD2; DNA: TGTGCCACCTCCCTAGCGGGTGGGGTTTACAATGAGCAGTTCTTC; CDR3: CATSLAGGVYNEQFF
size: once; V: TRBV11-2; J: TRBJ2-3; D: -; DNA: TGTGCCAGCAGCTTGGGTGGCACAGATACGCAGTATTTT; CDR3: CASSLGGTDTQYF
size: -; V: TRBV7-9; J: TRBJ2-5; D: -; DNA: TGTGCCAGCAGCTTAGGTTGGGAGACCCAGTACTTC; CDR3: CASSLGWETQYF
size: -; V: TRBV6-1; J: TRBJ2-7; D: TRBD1; DNA: TGTGCCAGCAGTGAAGGACAGGGGCCCTCCTACGAGCAGTACTTC; CDR3: CASSEGQGPSYEQYF
size: -; V: TRBV11-3; J: TRBJ2-7; D: -; DNA: TGTGCCAGCAGCTTAGATGGCTCCCCTTGGTACTACGAGCAGTACTTC; CDR3: CASSLDGSPWYYEQYF
size: -; V: TRBV11-2; J: TRBJ1-1; D: -; DNA: TGTGCCAGCAGCTTAGCGCGGAACTCAGGCACTGAAGCTTTCTTT; CDR3: CASSLARNSGTEAFF
size: -; V: TRBV19; J: TRBJ2-3; D: -; DNA: TGTGCCAGTAGTATAGGGCCGGGGGCCACAGATACGCAGTATTTT; CDR3: CASSIGPGATDTQYF
size: -; V: TRBV10-1; J: TRBJ2-1; D: TRBD1; DNA: TGCGCCAGCAGTGAGCAAACCGGGACAGGTGTTGCTGAGCAGTTCTTC; CDR3: CASSEQTGTGVAEQFF
size: -; V: TRBV13; J: TRBJ2-3; D: -; DNA: TGTGCCAGCAGCCCGCACACAGATACGCAGTATTTT; CDR3: CASSPHTDTQYF
size: -; V: TRBV4-3; J: TRBJ2-7; D: -; DNA: TGCGCCAGCAGCCAAACTAGGGGGACCTACGAGCAGTACTTC; CDR3: CASSQTRGTYEQYF
size: -; V: TRBV10-2; J: TRBJ2-1; D: TRBD2; DNA: TGCGCCAGCAGTGACTTAGGACTAGCGGGTGAGCAGTTCTTC; CDR3: CASSDLGLAGEQFF
size: -; V: TRBV7-6; J: TRBJ2-2; D: -; DNA: TGTGCCAGCAGCCCAGGACAGAGAAGGGCCGGGGAGCTGTTTTTT; CDR3: CASSPGQRRAGELFF